One and the same sample provided the 12 T cell receptor beta chains below, sequenced in a study of graft-versus-host responses after intestinal transplantation. Method: immunoSEQ multiplex PCR; TCRdb's copy keeps in-frame clones and lacks some. The repertoire has about 100,000 clones, about 88% of them found once; the top ten carry over 0.75%. These receptors are not linked to any known antigen. The sample in question was unstimulated CD4+ T cells sorted from spleen or lymph node cells, obtained before transplant. The source is a human donor who was the organ donor for an intestinal transplant.

The chain links TRBV10-3 to TRBJ2-2; D unresolved. Germline V gene lookup returns CDR1 ENHRY and CDR2 SYGVKD. V was clipped by 2 bases and J by 6 bases, with 10 bases between them. This CDR3 has 14 amino acids. The CDR3 loop is CAISELKGSGELFF. The CDR3 DNA sequence: TGTGCCATCAGTGAGCTTAAGGGATCCGGGGAGCTGTTTTTT.

This rearrangement joins TRBV7-9 to TRBJ2-2, with 8 bases aligning to TRBD1. The CDR3 runs 15 residues. Trimming took 3 bases from V and 3 from J; bases not matched to a gene: 3. Germline-derived CDR1 and CDR2 are SEHNR and FQNEAQ (reference sequence). CDR3 bases: TGTGCCAGCAGCTTGACGGGACAGGACACCGGGGAGCTGTTTTTT. Its translation is CASSLTGQDTGELFF.

The chain joins TRBV28 to TRBJ1-6, with no clear D. Germline CDR1 is MDHEN and CDR2 is SYDVKM. The CDR3 is 12 residues long. The ends were cut back, 5 bases at V and 5 bases at J, with 4 bases in the middle. The CDR3: CASSRHNSPLHF. The DNA for the CDR3 is TGTGCCAGCAGTCGACATAATTCACCCCTCCACTTT.

V and J are TRBV14 and TRBJ1-1; 7 bases align to TRBD1. This CDR3 region has 16 residues. Trimming removed 4 bases from V and 0 bases from J; junction bases left unmatched: 8. Germline V CDR1 and CDR2: SGHDN, FVKESK. The CDR3 loop reads CASSLYRGNMNTEAFF. The DNA of the CDR3 is TGTGCCAGCAGCCTATACAGGGGTAACATGAACACTGAAGCTTTCTTT. Full variable domain (remainder filled in from reference TRBV14 and TRBJ1-1): EAGVTQFPSHSVIEKGQTVTLRCDPISGHDNLYWYRRVMGKEIKFLLHFVKESKQDESGMPNNRFLAERTGGTYSTLKVQPAELEDSGVYFCASSLYRGNMNTEAFFGQGTRLTVV.

The V gene is TRBV28, the J gene TRBJ1-2; D ambiguous. The ends were cut back, 6 bases at V and 0 bases at J, with 8 bases in the middle. The CDR3 length is 13 residues. Germline values: CDR1 MDHEN, CDR2 SYDVKM. The CDR3 loop reads CASSPGPNYGYTF. As DNA, the CDR3 is TGTGCCAGCAGCCCGGGCCCTAACTATGGCTACACCTTC.

This sequence joins TRBV5-6 and TRBJ1-5, with 7 bases aligning to TRBD1. V shed 4 bases, J shed 1 base, and the junction held 5 bases outside the gene matches. The CDR3 is 15 residues long. Germline lookup yields CDR1 SGHDT and CDR2 YYEEEE. CDR3: CASSRTGQSNQPQHF. The DNA of the CDR3 is TGTGCCAGCAGCAGGACAGGTCAGAGCAATCAGCCCCAGCATTTT. Full variable domain (outside the CDR3, taken from reference TRBV5-6 and TRBJ1-5): DAGVTQSPTHLIKTRGQQVTLRCSPKSGHDTVSWYQQALGQGPQFIFQYYEEEERQRGNFPDRFSGHQFPNYSSELNVNALLLGDSALYLCASSRTGQSNQPQHFGDGTRLSIL.

The rearrangement joins TRBV7-8 to TRBJ1-2; the D gene is possibly TRBD1 (6 bases). V was cut by 0 bases and J by 4 bases, with 9 bases left in between. CDR3 length equals 14 residues. CDR1 SGHVS and CDR2 FQNEAQ come from the germline V gene. The CDR3 bases are TGTGCCAGCAGCTTAGCGGGAGGGGGCTATGGCTACACCTTC. Encoded protein: CASSLAGGGYGYTF.

The V gene is TRBV14, the J gene TRBJ1-2; D perhaps matches TRBD1 (6 bases). Germline CDR1 is SGHDN and CDR2 is FVKESK. There are 14 residues in the CDR3. Trimming cost V 0 bases and J 6 bases, with 11 bases left between them. CDR3 bases: TGTGCCAGCAGCCAAGATAGAGGGGGGCATGGCTACACCTTC. Protein: CASSQDRGGHGYTF. The full variable domain, its missing parts supplied by reference TRBV14 and TRBJ1-2, is EAGVTQFPSHSVIEKGQTVTLRCDPISGHDNLYWYRRVMGKEIKFLLHFVKESKQDESGMPNNRFLAERTGGTYSTLKVQPAELEDSGVYFCASSQDRGGHGYTFGSGTRLTVV.

The chain joins TRBV19 to TRBJ2-5, with 7 positions matching TRBD2. Per the germline V gene, CDR1 is LNHDA and CDR2 is SQIVND (reference sequence). This CDR3 has 12 residues. The V gene end was trimmed by 9 bases and the J gene end by 5 bases; junction bases not matched to a gene: 6. CDR3 DNA sequence: TGTGCCAGCTGGGGCGGGGGTGAGACCCAGTACTTC. Amino acids: CASWGGGETQYF.

The sample holds a few counts of this clone. The rearrangement uses TRBV6-6 and TRBJ1-6; the D gene is possibly TRBD1 (5 bases). Trimming took off 0 bases at V and 9 bases at J, with 9 bases between the two ends. The length of the CDR3 is 14 residues. CDR1 is MNHNY, CDR2 SVGAGI, per germline (reference sequence). The CDR3 region is CASSYSQGGSPLHF. CDR3 nucleotides: TGTGCCAGCAGTTACTCGCAGGGCGGTTCACCCCTCCACTTT.

The chain uses TRBV6-5 and TRBJ1-5; D remains ambiguous. V was shortened by 7 bases and J by 3 bases, with 13 bases between the two germline ends. This CDR3 contains 14 residues. CDR1 is MNHEY and CDR2 is SVGAGI in the germline V gene. CDR3 nucleotide sequence: TGTGCCAGCAAGGTCTCCAGCCACAATCAGCCCCAGCATTTT. Protein product: CASKVSSHNQPQHF.

The chain carries TRBV2 and TRBJ2-1; D is unclear. Trimming pared 7 bases from V and 2 bases from J, leaving 9 bases between. Per the germline V gene, CDR1 is SNHLY and CDR2 is FYNNEI. This CDR3 is built from 13 residues. The CDR3 bases are TGTGCCAGCAAGGAAGACACCTACAATGAGCAGTTCTTC. Encoded protein: CASKEDTYNEQFF. The entire variable domain, with the rest obtained from reference TRBV2 and TRBJ2-1, is as follows: EPEVTQTPSHQVTQMGQEVILRCVPISNHLYFYWYRQILGQKVEFLVSFYNNEISEKSEIFDDQFSVERPDGSNFTLKIRSTKLEDSAMYFCASKEDTYNEQFFGPGTRLTVL.